One and the same sample provided the 2 T cell receptor beta chains below, sequenced in a study of prognosis after radiotherapy for stage I lung cancer. It was by two-round multiplex PCR that TCR beta CDR3 was amplified from genomic DNA. Every TRBV and TRBJ gene had its own specific primer in first-round PCR. MiXCR, run by TCRdb on the multiplex PCR reads, gives a single entry per CDR3 protein. The data hold around 30,000 distinct CDR3 sequences, with under 40% observed a single time. The sample consisted of PBMCs, taken before or after stereotactic body radiation therapy (not recorded which). The receptors shown here come from a donor at least 50 years old with non-small cell lung cancer.

Concerning this clonotype itself: A far larger clone is a single base away, which makes a read error likely. The chain is built from TRBV6-1 and TRBJ2-7; a possible D gene is TRBD1 (6 bases). The germline gives CDR1 MNHNS, CDR2 SASEGT. This CDR3 is built from 15 residues. V was clipped by 3 bases and J by 5 bases, with 17 bases between them. The CDR3 nucleotides read TGTGCCAGCAGTGATTCCACAGGGTCGTCGGACGAGCAGTACTTC. Translated, it gives CASSDSTGSSDEQYF.

With respect to this clonotype: A read error may explain this, as a much larger clone is one base away. The rearrangement joins TRBV12-5 to TRBJ2-7; D possibly uses TRBD1 or TRBD2 (5 bases each). The germline V gene has CDR1 LGHNT and CDR2 FRNRAP. The CDR3 has 12 amino acids. Trimming shortened V by 11 bases and J by 0 bases, and 11 bases separated the two germline ends. CDR3 residues: CAPGTTSYEQYF. The DNA of the CDR3 is TGTGCTCCAGGGACCACCTCCTACGAGCAGTACTTC.